Each of the 24 T cell receptor beta chains below was sequenced from the same sample in a study of cytomegalovirus exposure and HLA in healthy donors (dated by TCRdb to about 2017). Libraries were built with the immunoSEQ multiplex PCR assay. A mixture of 60 forward primers for TCR Vbeta segments and 13 reverse primers for TCR Jbeta segments was used in the multiplex PCR. The source is immuneACCESS, and TCRdb retained only in-frame sequences with V and J called. Part of the clones is not carried over; for the studies checked, unresolved V genes explain less than half of this, and the remainder is unexplained. The sample contains about 110,000 clones, roughly four fifths of them found a single time. About 6% of the sample is in the top ten clones. The sample taken for sequencing was PBMCs. The receptors come from a woman aged 45-65 years in good health and CMV-seropositive.

This chain connects TRBV7-3 to TRBJ2-3, with D perhaps matching TRBD2 (5 bases). The V and J ends lost 2 bases and 6 bases respectively, with 9 bases between them. The germline V gene encodes CDR1 SGHTA and CDR2 FQGTGA. The CDR3 contains 13 residues. CDR3 nucleotides: TGTGCCAGCAGCTTAGCTCCGGGGGATACGCAGTATTTT. Translated, it gives CASSLAPGDTQYF.

This clone occurred a few times. This chain links TRBV14 with TRBJ1-2; D gene unclear. This CDR3 contains 15 residues. V was cut by 2 bases and J by 5 bases, with 15 bases left in between. The germline V gene encodes CDR1 SGHDN and CDR2 FVKESK. The CDR3 DNA sequence: TGTGCCAGCAGCCAATTTGGCGGATGGCTATATGGCTACACCTTC. The encoded protein is CASSQFGGWLYGYTF.

The chain carries TRBV10-3 and TRBJ1-2; D possibly corresponds to TRBD1 (6 bases). Germline values: CDR1 ENHRY, CDR2 SYGVKD. This CDR3 is 13 amino acids long. V lost 6 bases and J 2 bases, leaving 10 bases between the germline ends. Here the CDR3 reads CAIRDRANYGYTF. DNA for the CDR3: TGTGCCATCAGGGACAGAGCAAACTATGGCTACACCTTC.

The rearrangement joins TRBV19 to TRBJ2-1; 9 nucleotides line up with TRBD1. CDR1 is LNHDA and CDR2 is SQIVND in the germline V gene (reference sequence). With V trimmed by 3 bases and J by 6 bases, 12 bases remained unmatched. CDR3 length: 17 residues. CDR3 loop: CASSIDSGTGYGNEQFF. The CDR3 DNA is TGTGCCAGTAGTATTGATTCCGGGACAGGGTATGGCAATGAGCAGTTCTTC.

The chain combines TRBV29-1 with TRBJ1-2; D gene ambiguous. This CDR3 has 14 residues. The V and J ends lost 5 bases and 4 bases respectively, with 17 bases between them. The germline V gene encodes CDR1 SQVTM and CDR2 ANQGSEA. The CDR3, as DNA: TGCAGCGTTATCCCTGGAGGGCCAGGCTATGGCTACACCTTC. Translation: CSVIPGGPGYGYTF.

CDR3 sequence reads: CASSRSGPDVNTEAFF. In DNA form, the CDR3 reads TGCGCCAGCAGCCGAAGCGGTCCAGACGTGAACACTGAAGCTTTCTTT. The chain combines TRBV4-3 with TRBJ1-1; D is undetermined. Germline-derived CDR1 and CDR2 are LGHNA and YSLEER. CDR3 size: 16 residues. Trimming shortened V by 4 bases and J by 0 bases, and 15 bases separated the two germline ends.

The chain employs TRBV7-6 and TRBJ2-2; possible D gene TRBD2, 6 bases. This CDR3 has 20 amino acids. CDR1 SGHVS and CDR2 FNYEAQ come from the germline V gene. Trimming pared 1 base from V and 2 bases from J, leaving 23 bases between. CDR3 in DNA: TGTGCCAGCAGCTTAGGATTCGCGGGGAACCTTCTACCTAACACCGGGGAGCTGTTTTTT. Amino acids: CASSLGFAGNLLPNTGELFF. The variable domain in full, completed from reference TRBV7-6 and TRBJ2-2, reads GAGVSQSPRYKVTKRGQDVALRCDPISGHVSLYWYRQALGQGPEFLTYFNYEAQQDKSGLPNDRFSAERPEGSISTLTIQRTEQRDSAMYRCASSLGFAGNLLPNTGELFFGEGSRLTVL.

The chain couples TRBV28 to TRBJ1-1, with 7 bases lining up with TRBD1. CDR3 size: 15 residues. Germline loops: CDR1 MDHEN, CDR2 SYDVKM. V shed 5 bases, J shed 1 base, and the junction held 7 bases outside the gene matches. In DNA form, the CDR3 reads TGTGCCAGCAGTCTAAAACGACAGGGGAACACTGAAGCTTTCTTT. Its translation is CASSLKRQGNTEAFF.

The rearrangement joins TRBV7-8 to TRBJ2-7; 8 bases line up with TRBD2. The CDR3 runs to 15 residues. V lost 3 bases, J lost 3 bases, and 7 bases stayed unmatched. Per germline, CDR1 SGHVS and CDR2 FQNEAQ. The CDR3 reads CASSLGSGGYYEQYF. The CDR3 nucleotides read TGTGCCAGCAGCTTGGGGAGCGGGGGCTACTACGAGCAGTACTTC.

The chain couples TRBV9 to TRBJ2-5; D not certain. With 0 bases removed from V and 3 bases from J, the gap between germline ends came to 12 bases. Germline V CDR1 and CDR2: SGDLS, YYNGEE. The CDR3 covers 15 residues. The CDR3 here is CASSVDGGVKETQYF. CDR3 sequence (DNA): TGTGCCAGCAGCGTAGATGGTGGAGTCAAAGAGACCCAGTACTTC.

This clone appeared a few times. The chain has TRBV9 and TRBJ1-2; no clear D. The CDR3 is 13 amino acids. The germline gives CDR1 SGDLS, CDR2 YYNGEE. V dropped 2 bases and J dropped 2 bases, with 7 bases sitting between them. CDR3 sequence reads: CASSVVENYGYTF. The CDR3 DNA follows: TGTGCCAGCAGCGTCGTGGAGAACTATGGCTACACCTTC.

This chain links TRBV6-5 with TRBJ1-6, with a weak D call TRBD1 (6 bases). CDR1 and CDR2 (germline): MNHEY, SVGAGI. This CDR3 has 15 residues. With 4 bases removed from V and 8 bases from J, the gap between germline ends came to 15 bases. CDR3 in DNA: TGTGCCAGCAGTTTGGGGAGGGGGGTTCATTCACCCCTCCACTTT. It translates to CASSLGRGVHSPLHF.

This chain uses TRBV6-6 with TRBJ1-2; D may be TRBD1 (6 bases). CDR3 length: 14 amino acids. V was pared by 4 bases and J by 0 bases, with 9 bases between. Germline values: CDR1 MNHNY, CDR2 SVGAGI (reference sequence). Written as DNA, the CDR3 is TGTGCCAGCAGTTCGTGGACAGCTAACTATGGCTACACCTTC. The encoded protein is CASSSWTANYGYTF.

This clone was counted between two and nine times. The V call is TRBV4-1, the J call TRBJ1-6; D call uncertain. This CDR3 region has 16 residues. The germline V and J ends were trimmed by 2 bases and 10 bases, with 18 bases remaining between them. Germline V CDR1 and CDR2: MGHRA, YSYEKL. The CDR3 spells CASSQRPPPGSSPLHF. The CDR3, as DNA: TGCGCCAGCAGCCAAAGGCCCCCCCCAGGCTCATCACCCCTCCACTTT.

The chain joins TRBV10-3 to TRBJ2-7, with D perhaps matching TRBD2 (5 bases). CDR3 length: 14 amino acids. From germline, CDR1 is ENHRY and CDR2 SYGVKD. With 8 bases removed from V and 0 bases from J, the gap between germline ends came to 14 bases. DNA for the CDR3: TGTGCCATCGCACGGGGTATCAGCTCCTACGAGCAGTACTTC. The encoded protein is CAIARGISSYEQYF.

This clone has just one count. V is TRBV2 and J is TRBJ2-5; 9 bases map to TRBD2. This CDR3 is 15 amino acids long. The germline V gene encodes CDR1 SNHLY and CDR2 FYNNEI. V lost 7 bases to trimming and J lost 5 bases; unmatched junction nucleotides: 11. The chain's CDR3 is CASTAGGLQLETQYF. DNA for the CDR3: TGTGCCAGCACGGCGGGGGGGCTCCAGTTGGAGACCCAGTACTTC.

This chain connects TRBV19 to TRBJ2-3; 15 bases fit TRBD2. The CDR3 extends over 18 amino acids. The ends lost 5 bases at V and 0 bases at J; junction bases unmatched: 6. Germline lookup yields CDR1 LNHDA and CDR2 SQIVND (reference sequence). CDR3 sequence (DNA): TGTGCCAGTAGTCCCGGGACTAGCGGGGGGATCAGCACAGATACGCAGTATTTT. Protein product: CASSPGTSGGISTDTQYF.

The chain is built from TRBV6-6 and TRBJ1-2, with 8 bases that match TRBD1. V lost 8 bases to trimming and J lost 8 bases; unmatched junction nucleotides: 10. The CDR3 loop spans 13 amino acids. CDR1 MNHNY and CDR2 SVGAGI come from the germline V gene (reference sequence). In nucleotides, the CDR3 is TGTGCCAGCCGTAGGCGGCAGGGGGCGGGCTACACCTTC. This codes for CASRRRQGAGYTF.

This chain connects TRBV28 to TRBJ2-3, with 8 bases matching TRBD2. The CDR3 consists of 15 residues. The ends lost 6 bases at V and 3 bases at J; junction bases unmatched: 8. Germline V gives CDR1 MDHEN, CDR2 SYDVKM. The CDR3, as DNA: TGTGCCAGCAGCTTCCGGGGGGGCAGAACAGATACGCAGTATTTT. Amino acids: CASSFRGGRTDTQYF.

V and J are TRBV6-1 and TRBJ1-5; the D gene is possibly TRBD1 (5 bases). The CDR3 length is 16 residues. Germline CDR1 is MNHNS and CDR2 is SASEGT. Deletions cut 3 bases from V and 4 bases from J, with 16 bases between. The DNA for the CDR3 is TGTGCCAGCAGTGATATTTTGGGCAGGGCGAATCAGCCCCAGCATTTT. It is translated as CASSDILGRANQPQHF.

This clone was observed a single time. The gene calls are TRBV7-8 and TRBJ2-2; possibly TRBD2 for D (6 bases). Trimming removed 2 bases from V and 7 bases from J, with 14 bases in between. This CDR3 comprises 15 residues. Germline V gene data show CDR1 as SGHVS and CDR2 as FQNEAQ. In nucleotides, the CDR3 is TGTGCCAGCAGCTTACGGGACTTATCAGGCGGGGAGCTGTTTTTT. As protein: CASSLRDLSGGELFF. The full variable domain, completed using reference TRBV7-8 and TRBJ2-2, is GAGVSQSPRYKVAKRGQDVALRCDPISGHVSLFWYQQALGQGPEFLTYFQNEAQLDKSGLPSDRFFAERPEGSVSTLKIQRTQQEDSAVYLCASSLRDLSGGELFFGEGSRLTVL.

The genes are TRBV28 and TRBJ1-2, with D possibly TRBD1 on 5 matching bases. CDR1 is MDHEN, CDR2 SYDVKM, per germline. The length of the CDR3 is 14 residues. The V gene lost 1 base and the J gene lost 5 bases, with 11 bases spanning the gap. The CDR3 region is CASSLYQGKYGYTF. The CDR3 coding sequence is TGTGCCAGCAGTTTATACCAGGGAAAATATGGCTACACCTTC.

The chain has TRBV25-1 and TRBJ1-2; a possible D gene is TRBD1 (6 bases). Trimming took 1 base from V and 8 from J, leaving 17 bases between them. This CDR3 spans 15 amino acids. In germline, CDR1 is MGHDK, CDR2 SYGVNS. CDR3 in DNA: TGTGCCAGCAGTGAATCTTTCGGGCAGGGGAAGGGCTACACCTTC. Translating gives CASSESFGQGKGYTF.

V usage is TRBV9 and J usage is TRBJ1-5; 9 nucleotides line up with TRBD1. CDR1 is SGDLS and CDR2 is YYNGEE in the germline V gene. The V segment lost 3 bases and the J segment 1 base; nucleotides outside the gene matches: 2. The CDR3 runs to 15 residues. CDR3: CASSAGQGSNQPQHF. CDR3 DNA sequence: TGTGCCAGCAGCGCGGGACAGGGAAGCAATCAGCCCCAGCATTTT.